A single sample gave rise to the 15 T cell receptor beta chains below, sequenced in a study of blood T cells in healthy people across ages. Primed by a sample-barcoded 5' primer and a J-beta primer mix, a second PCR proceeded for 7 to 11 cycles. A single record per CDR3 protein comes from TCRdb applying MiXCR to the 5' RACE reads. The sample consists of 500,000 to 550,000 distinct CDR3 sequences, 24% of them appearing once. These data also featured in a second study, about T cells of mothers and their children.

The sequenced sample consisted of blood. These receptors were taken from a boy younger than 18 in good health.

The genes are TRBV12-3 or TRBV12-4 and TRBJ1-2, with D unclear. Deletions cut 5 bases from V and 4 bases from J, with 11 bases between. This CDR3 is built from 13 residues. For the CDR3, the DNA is TGTGCCAGCAGTACTCCGGGGAGCTATGGCTACACCTTC. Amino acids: CASSTPGSYGYTF.

Here the CDR3 reads CSALSPLPGQNYEQYF. The CDR3 nucleotides are TGCAGTGCATTATCACCGCTACCGGGACAGAACTACGAGCAGTACTTC. V usage is TRBV20-1 and J usage is TRBJ2-1, with TRBD1 matching 7 bases. The DNA end is more similar to TRBJ2-7, so the J call may be wrong. The CDR3 spans 16 residues. The germline CDR1 and CDR2 sequences are DFQATT and SNEGSKA (reference sequence).

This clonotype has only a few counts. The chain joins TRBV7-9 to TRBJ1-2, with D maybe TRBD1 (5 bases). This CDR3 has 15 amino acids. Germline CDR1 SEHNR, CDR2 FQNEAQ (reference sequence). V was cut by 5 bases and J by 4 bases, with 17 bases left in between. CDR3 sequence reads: CASSQEGPGGYGYTF. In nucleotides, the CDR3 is TGTGCCAGCAGCCAAGAGGGCCCCGGGGGCTATGGCTACACCTTC.

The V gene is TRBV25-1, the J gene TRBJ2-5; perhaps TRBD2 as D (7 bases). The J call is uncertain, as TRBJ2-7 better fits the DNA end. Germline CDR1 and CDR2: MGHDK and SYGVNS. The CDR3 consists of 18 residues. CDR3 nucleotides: TGTGCCAGCAGTGAATATGTCGGCGGGGGCGCTGCTAATTACGAGCAGTACTTC. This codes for CASSEYVGGGAANYEQYF.

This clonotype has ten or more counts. The CDR3 reads CATGTQETQYF. The CDR3 coding sequence is TGTGCCACCGGGACTCAAGAGACCCAGTACTTC. V gene TRBV10-3 combines with J gene TRBJ2-5; D perhaps matches TRBD2 (6 bases). Trimming left V 10 bases short and J 2 bases short, with 8 bases between. Germline V CDR1 and CDR2: ENHRY, SYGVKD. This CDR3 is built from 11 residues.

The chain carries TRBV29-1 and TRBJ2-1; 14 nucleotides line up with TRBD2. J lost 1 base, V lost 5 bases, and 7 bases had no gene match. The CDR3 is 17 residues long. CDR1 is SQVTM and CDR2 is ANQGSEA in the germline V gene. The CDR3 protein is CSVPGTSGRRSYNEQFF. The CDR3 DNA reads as TGCAGCGTTCCCGGGACTAGCGGGAGACGATCCTACAATGAGCAGTTCTTC.

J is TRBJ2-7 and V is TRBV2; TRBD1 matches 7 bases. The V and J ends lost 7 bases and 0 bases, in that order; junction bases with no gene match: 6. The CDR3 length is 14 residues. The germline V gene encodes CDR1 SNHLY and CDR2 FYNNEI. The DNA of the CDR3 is TGTGCCAGCATAGGGACAGCTAGCTCCTACGAGCAGTACTTC. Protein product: CASIGTASSYEQYF.

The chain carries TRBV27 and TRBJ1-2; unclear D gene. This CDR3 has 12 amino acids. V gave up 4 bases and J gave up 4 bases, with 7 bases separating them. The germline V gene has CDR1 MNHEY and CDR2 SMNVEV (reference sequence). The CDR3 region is CASSSRLYGYTF. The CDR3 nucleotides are TGTGCCAGCAGTTCCAGGCTCTATGGCTACACCTTC.

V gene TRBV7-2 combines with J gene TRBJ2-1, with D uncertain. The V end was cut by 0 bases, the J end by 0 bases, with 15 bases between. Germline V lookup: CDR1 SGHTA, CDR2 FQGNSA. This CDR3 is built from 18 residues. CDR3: CASSLALSPGDSYNEQFF. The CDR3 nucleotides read TGTGCCAGCAGCTTAGCCCTTTCACCAGGAGACTCCTACAATGAGCAGTTCTTC.

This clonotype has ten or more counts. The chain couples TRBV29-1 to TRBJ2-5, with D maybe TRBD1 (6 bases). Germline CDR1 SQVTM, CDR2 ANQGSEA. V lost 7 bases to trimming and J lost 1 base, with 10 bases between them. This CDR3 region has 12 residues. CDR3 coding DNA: TGCAGCGGAACGGACAGCCAAGAGACCCAGTACTTC. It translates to CSGTDSQETQYF. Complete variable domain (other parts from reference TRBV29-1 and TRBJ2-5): SAVISQKPSRDICQRGTSLTIQCQVDSQVTMMFWYRQQPGQSLTLIATANQGSEATYESGFVIDKFPISRPNLTFSTLTVSNMSPEDSSIYLCSGTDSQETQYFGPGTRLLVL.

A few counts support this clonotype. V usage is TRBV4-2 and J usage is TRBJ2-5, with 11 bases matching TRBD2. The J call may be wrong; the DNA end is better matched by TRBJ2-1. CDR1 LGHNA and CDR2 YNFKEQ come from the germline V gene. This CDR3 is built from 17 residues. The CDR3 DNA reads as TGTGCCAGCAGCCAAGAGGGTAGCGGGAGGGCCGTCAGAGAGCAGTTCTTC. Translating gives CASSQEGSGRAVREQFF.

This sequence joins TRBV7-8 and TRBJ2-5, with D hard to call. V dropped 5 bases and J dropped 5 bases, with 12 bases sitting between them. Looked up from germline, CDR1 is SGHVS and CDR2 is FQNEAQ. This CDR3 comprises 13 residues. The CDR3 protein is CASSRTPYETQYF. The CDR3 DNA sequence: TGTGCCAGCAGCCGGACCCCGTACGAGACCCAGTACTTC.

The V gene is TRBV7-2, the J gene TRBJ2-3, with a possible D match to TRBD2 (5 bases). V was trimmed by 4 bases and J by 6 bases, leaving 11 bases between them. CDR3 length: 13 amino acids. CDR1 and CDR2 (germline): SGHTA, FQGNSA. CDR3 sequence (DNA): TGTGCCAGCAGCTCCCCGGGAAAGGATACGCAGTATTTT. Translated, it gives CASSSPGKDTQYF.

Written as DNA, the CDR3 is TGTGCCAGCAGCTGGGGGGATTACAATGAGCAGTTCTTC. Translated, it gives CASSWGDYNEQFF. V is TRBV5-6 and J is TRBJ2-1; tentative D call: TRBD2 (6 bases). Germline V lookup: CDR1 SGHDT, CDR2 YYEEEE. V was clipped by 3 bases and J by 4 bases, with 8 bases between them. The CDR3 spans 13 residues.

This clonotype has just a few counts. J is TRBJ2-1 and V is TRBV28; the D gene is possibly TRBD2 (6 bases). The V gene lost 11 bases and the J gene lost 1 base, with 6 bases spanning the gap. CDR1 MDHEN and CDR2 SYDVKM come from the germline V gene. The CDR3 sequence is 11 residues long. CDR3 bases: TGTGCCGGGGGGTCCTACAATGAGCAGTTCTTC. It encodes CAGGSYNEQFF.